These T cell receptor beta chains were read from a single sample in a study of blood T cell repertoires in COVID-19. Data came from immunoSEQ multiplex PCR; TCRdb stores just in-frame clones and leaves some out. Seen here are some 100,000 clones, around nine tenths observed once, and the top ten hold about 5.2%. Source material: peripheral blood. These receptors were taken from a man aged 45-65 years with acute or convalescent COVID-19. Both conserved end residues are part of each CDR3. Each record gives: J gene, V gene, clone size, D gene, CDR3 DNA, CDR3 protein. A D gene is named only where the DNA matches it firmly. Rows give clone size only sometimes, using once, few, many, or a class for an expanded clone.

J gene: TRBJ2-7; V gene: TRBV20-1; clone size: .; D gene: TRBD1; CDR3 DNA: TGCAGTGCTAGTTCGGGGACAGGGGGCTACGAGCAGTACTTC; CDR3 protein: CSASSGTGGYEQYF
J gene: TRBJ2-1; V gene: TRBV6-5; clone size: .; D gene: TRBD2; CDR3 DNA: TGTGCCAGCAGGACTAGCGGGAGGGATGAGCAGTTCTTC; CDR3 protein: CASRTSGRDEQFF
J gene: TRBJ2-3; V gene: TRBV19; clone size: .; D gene: TRBD1; CDR3 DNA: TGTGCCAGTAGACCGACAGGGGCGGGCACAGATACGCAGTATTTT; CDR3 protein: CASRPTGAGTDTQYF
J gene: TRBJ2-1; V gene: TRBV30; clone size: .; D gene: TRBD2; CDR3 DNA: TGTGCCTTCGGACTAGGAAACAATGAGCAGTTCTTC; CDR3 protein: CAFGLGNNEQFF
J gene: TRBJ2-1; V gene: TRBV6-4; clone size: .; D gene: .; CDR3 DNA: TGTGCCAGCAGTCAACAGCCCTCTACCTACAATGAGCAGTTCTTC; CDR3 protein: CASSQQPSTYNEQFF
J gene: TRBJ1-5; V gene: TRBV5-8; clone size: .; D gene: TRBD1; CDR3 DNA: TGTGCCAGCAGCTCGGACAGGAGCGGACAGCCCCAGCATTTT; CDR3 protein: CASSSDRSGQPQHF
J gene: TRBJ2-2; V gene: TRBV7-8; clone size: .; D gene: .; CDR3 DNA: TGTGCCAGCTTAGCCTACTTGAACACCGGGGAGCTGTTTTTT; CDR3 protein: CASLAYLNTGELFF
J gene: TRBJ2-1; V gene: TRBV15; clone size: .; D gene: TRBD1; CDR3 DNA: TGTGCCACCAAAAAACCGGACAGGGGCCGTGAGCAGTTCTTC; CDR3 protein: CATKKPDRGREQFF
J gene: TRBJ2-6; V gene: TRBV18; clone size: .; D gene: .; CDR3 DNA: TGTGCCAGCTCATCGTCCCTCTCTGGGGCCAACGTCCTGACTTTC; CDR3 protein: CASSSSLSGANVLTF
J gene: TRBJ1-5; V gene: TRBV5-1; clone size: .; D gene: TRBD1; CDR3 DNA: TGCGCCAGCAGCTTGGAGACAGGGGGAGATCAGCCCCAGCATTTT; CDR3 protein: CASSLETGGDQPQHF
J gene: TRBJ2-2; V gene: TRBV7-9; clone size: .; D gene: .; CDR3 DNA: TGTGCCAGCAGCCTCGGGGAGCTGTTTTTT; CDR3 protein: CASSLGELFF
J gene: TRBJ2-2; V gene: TRBV5-5; clone size: .; D gene: .; CDR3 DNA: TGTGCCAGCTCGGGAGAGAACACCGGGGAGCTGTTTTTT; CDR3 protein: CASSGENTGELFF
J gene: TRBJ1-4; V gene: TRBV30; clone size: .; D gene: .; CDR3 DNA: TGTGCCTGGACCCGGGCTAATGAAAAACTGTTTTTT; CDR3 protein: CAWTRANEKLFF
J gene: TRBJ2-1; V gene: TRBV27; clone size: .; D gene: TRBD2; CDR3 DNA: TGTGCCAGCAGTACCGGGACTAGCGGGAGCACTGAGCAGTTCTTC; CDR3 protein: CASSTGTSGSTEQFF
J gene: TRBJ2-1; V gene: TRBV2; clone size: .; D gene: TRBD1; CDR3 DNA: TGTGCCAGCAAACAGGGGAGAAACAATGAGCAGTTCTTC; CDR3 protein: CASKQGRNNEQFF
J gene: TRBJ1-2; V gene: TRBV7-2; clone size: .; D gene: TRBD1; CDR3 DNA: TGTGCCAGCAGCTTAAGGGGGCGGACAGAGTATGGCTACACCTTC; CDR3 protein: CASSLRGRTEYGYTF
J gene: TRBJ1-5; V gene: TRBV27; clone size: .; D gene: TRBD1; CDR3 DNA: TGTGCCAGCAGTTCGTCCGGGACAGGGTATCAGCCCCAGCATTTT; CDR3 protein: CASSSSGTGYQPQHF
J gene: TRBJ2-7; V gene: TRBV30; clone size: once; D gene: .; CDR3 DNA: TGTGCCTGGAGTGTACAACCCTCCTACGAGCAGTACTTC; CDR3 protein: CAWSVQPSYEQYF
J gene: TRBJ1-2; V gene: TRBV10-2; clone size: .; D gene: TRBD1; CDR3 DNA: TGCGCCAGCAGAGCAACAGGGACAGAGGAGGGCTACACCTTC; CDR3 protein: CASRATGTEEGYTF
J gene: TRBJ1-2; V gene: TRBV2; clone size: .; D gene: .; CDR3 DNA: TGTGCCAGTTTCGGGGGGGCCACGCTGGGTGGCTACACCTTC; CDR3 protein: CASFGGATLGGYTF
J gene: TRBJ2-1; V gene: TRBV7-8; clone size: .; D gene: TRBD2; CDR3 DNA: TGTGCCAGCAGCTTTTTGCTAGCGGGGTCGAGGCAGTTCTTC; CDR3 protein: CASSFLLAGSRQFF
J gene: TRBJ2-7; V gene: TRBV6-5; clone size: .; D gene: .; CDR3 DNA: TGTGCCAGCAGTTCCCGGGACGAGCAGTACTTC; CDR3 protein: CASSSRDEQYF
J gene: TRBJ2-5; V gene: TRBV18; clone size: .; D gene: .; CDR3 DNA: TGTGCCAGCTCACCTAAGACGGGAACGGCAGGAGAGACCCAGTACTTC; CDR3 protein: CASSPKTGTAGETQYF
J gene: TRBJ1-1; V gene: TRBV9; clone size: .; D gene: .; CDR3 DNA: TGTGCCAGCAGCAAAAGGAGCGGAGGGAACACTGAAGCTTTCTTT; CDR3 protein: CASSKRSGGNTEAFF
J gene: TRBJ2-7; V gene: TRBV7-2; clone size: .; D gene: .; CDR3 DNA: TGTGCCAGCAGCCCCCCCCCAGGGGATGCCTACGAGCAGTACTTC; CDR3 protein: CASSPPPGDAYEQYF
J gene: TRBJ1-2; V gene: TRBV30; clone size: .; D gene: .; CDR3 DNA: TGTGCCTGGAGTGTTAGCCGAGCAGGGACTTGGGGCTACACCTTC; CDR3 protein: CAWSVSRAGTWGYTF
J gene: TRBJ1-2; V gene: TRBV12-3/TRBV12-4; clone size: .; D gene: TRBD1; CDR3 DNA: TGTGCCAGCAGCGGGACAGGGTACGGTGGCTACACCTTC; CDR3 protein: CASSGTGYGGYTF
J gene: TRBJ2-5; V gene: TRBV5-4; clone size: once; D gene: .; CDR3 DNA: TGTGCCAGCAGCTTTTCGCTAGCGACAGAGAAGGCCCAGTACTTC; CDR3 protein: CASSFSLATEKAQYF
J gene: TRBJ1-1; V gene: TRBV6-6; clone size: .; D gene: TRBD1; CDR3 DNA: TGTGCCAGCAGTTACGGGAACAGGGGGCCTTACACTGAAGCTTTCTTT; CDR3 protein: CASSYGNRGPYTEAFF
J gene: TRBJ2-7; V gene: TRBV11-3; clone size: .; D gene: TRBD2; CDR3 DNA: TGTGCCAGCAGCTTGGGATTTGGGCGGGAGGAAATCGAGCAGTACTTC; CDR3 protein: CASSLGFGREEIEQYF
J gene: TRBJ2-1; V gene: TRBV7-6; clone size: once; D gene: TRBD2; CDR3 DNA: TGTGCCAGCAGTTCCGGACTAGCGGGAGTAAATACAAATGAGCAGTTCTTC; CDR3 protein: CASSSGLAGVNTNEQFF
J gene: TRBJ2-2; V gene: TRBV27; clone size: .; D gene: TRBD1; CDR3 DNA: TGTGCCAGCAGTCCCCCCCGGGACAGGGCCGGGGAGCTGTTTTTT; CDR3 protein: CASSPPRDRAGELFF
J gene: TRBJ2-4; V gene: TRBV7-2; clone size: .; D gene: .; CDR3 DNA: TGTGCCAGCAGCTTAGAGCCGCAAACCTCAAACATTCAGTACTTC; CDR3 protein: CASSLEPQTSNIQYF
J gene: TRBJ1-3; V gene: TRBV7-9; clone size: once; D gene: .; CDR3 DNA: TGTGCCAGCAGCTTAGTGGGCTCAGGAAACACCATATATTTT; CDR3 protein: CASSLVGSGNTIYF
J gene: TRBJ2-7; V gene: TRBV7-2; clone size: .; D gene: TRBD2; CDR3 DNA: TGTGCCAGCAGCTTAGATAGCGGGGCGAGGCGGAACGAGCAGTACTTC; CDR3 protein: CASSLDSGARRNEQYF
J gene: TRBJ2-1; V gene: TRBV5-6; clone size: .; D gene: TRBD2; CDR3 DNA: TGTGCCAGCAGCTTGGTTGGACTAGCGGGCTCCTACAATGAGCAGTTCTTC; CDR3 protein: CASSLVGLAGSYNEQFF
J gene: TRBJ2-1; V gene: TRBV6-1; clone size: .; D gene: .; CDR3 DNA: TGTGCCAGCAGTGAGTCTAGCACCTACAATGAGCAGTTCTTC; CDR3 protein: CASSESSTYNEQFF
J gene: TRBJ1-2; V gene: TRBV5-6; clone size: .; D gene: .; CDR3 DNA: TGTGCCAGCAGCTTGGAAACAGATCCAATTAACTATGGCTACACCTTC; CDR3 protein: CASSLETDPINYGYTF
J gene: TRBJ2-5; V gene: TRBV7-9; clone size: .; D gene: TRBD2; CDR3 DNA: TGTGCCAGCAGCTTAATATCTAGCGGGAAGGAGACCCAGTACTTC; CDR3 protein: CASSLISSGKETQYF
J gene: TRBJ2-1; V gene: TRBV27; clone size: .; D gene: .; CDR3 DNA: TGTGCCAGCAGTCTAACCCCCTGGGGGCACAATGAGCAGTTCTTC; CDR3 protein: CASSLTPWGHNEQFF
J gene: TRBJ2-1; V gene: TRBV6-6; clone size: .; D gene: .; CDR3 DNA: TGTGCCAGCAGTTACACAGGAACCTACAATGAGCAGTTCTTC; CDR3 protein: CASSYTGTYNEQFF
J gene: TRBJ1-2; V gene: TRBV6-2/TRBV6-3; clone size: .; D gene: .; CDR3 DNA: TGTGCCAGCAGTTACTCGGGCATTACAAAGGAAGGCTACACCTTC; CDR3 protein: CASSYSGITKEGYTF
J gene: TRBJ2-5; V gene: TRBV18; clone size: .; D gene: .; CDR3 DNA: TGTGCCAGCTCACCGCTAGGGGTGAGAGAGACCCAGTACTTC; CDR3 protein: CASSPLGVRETQYF
J gene: TRBJ2-5; V gene: TRBV7-9; clone size: .; D gene: TRBD2; CDR3 DNA: TGTGCCAGCAGCTTAGTCTTCCAGGGACGGCTAGCGGGGGAGACCCAGTACTTC; CDR3 protein: CASSLVFQGRLAGETQYF